This TCR beta chain was found in a study of T cell responses to AZD1222 COVID-19 vaccine. The table came from immunoSEQ multiplex PCR; TCRdb's copy has only in-frame clones and leaves some out. Among about 110,000 clones listed, around 93% were seen once. Overall study results and limits: Repertoire sampling happened only post peak T cell response. Seropositive AZD1222 recipients at baseline numbered only five or six. Vaccination with two AZD1222 doses was followed by a rise in Spike-specific TCR breadth and depth.

A note on this clone: What it recognizes is unknown.

It was second doses at about 4 or about 12 weeks that were pooled. Sequencing used peripheral blood, obtained 28 days after the second AZD1222 dose. This TCR came from an adult who received the AZD1222 COVID-19 vaccine.

CDR3 amino acids: CASSSVGQPQHF. CDR3 bases: TGTGCCAGCAGCAGCGTAGGTCAGCCCCAGCATTTT. This sequence joins TRBV4-2 and TRBJ1-5; the D is unclear. Germline values: CDR1 LGHNA, CDR2 YNFKEQ. The CDR3 sequence is 12 residues long. V lost 5 bases and J 6 bases, leaving 8 bases between the germline ends.